The 12 T cell receptor beta chains listed next were all sequenced from one sample in a study of T cell responses to AZD1222 COVID-19 vaccine. Clones were sequenced by immunoSEQ multiplex PCR, and TCRdb holds only the in-frame ones, with some missing. There are 120,000 or so clones in the sample; about 90% occur only once, and about 19% lies in the top ten. This specimen was peripheral blood, taken on day 0 of MenACWY control vaccination. These TCRs come from an adult in good health.

This clone was observed a single time. The chain links TRBV12-3 or TRBV12-4 to TRBJ2-7; the D is unclear. The V end lost 8 bases, the J end lost 5 bases, and 10 bases lay between the germline ends. The CDR3 runs to 11 residues. The CDR3 region is CASLPPHEQYF. CDR3 bases: TGTGCCAGCCTGCCGCCGCACGAGCAGTACTTC.

The V gene is TRBV27, the J gene TRBJ2-1; D gene ambiguous. Trimming cost V 5 bases and J 6 bases, with 11 bases left between them. The CDR3 is 13 amino acids. Germline CDR1 and CDR2: MNHEY and SMNVEV (reference sequence). CDR3 region: CASSEIGPNEQFF. DNA of the CDR3: TGTGCCAGCAGTGAGATAGGGCCCAATGAGCAGTTCTTC.

To note about this clone: Additional DNA sequences in this sample encode the identical CDR3. The chain has TRBV11-2 and TRBJ2-3; D might be TRBD2 (5 bases). This CDR3 is built from 14 residues. Trimming took off 3 bases at V and 1 base at J, with 8 bases between the two ends. From germline, CDR1 is SGHAT and CDR2 FQNNGV. CDR3 sequence reads: CASSFAGGTDTQYF. CDR3 DNA: TGTGCCAGCAGCTTCGCGGGTGGCACAGATACGCAGTATTTT.

V usage is TRBV6-1 and J usage is TRBJ2-1; 10 nucleotides line up with TRBD1. Looked up from germline, CDR1 is MNHNS and CDR2 is SASEGT. CDR3 length: 13 amino acids. The J segment lost 12 bases and the V segment lost 0 bases, leaving 2 bases of the junction unmatched. The CDR3 nucleotides read TGTGCCAGCAGTGAAGCTGACAGGGGGCTGCAGTTCTTC. Translated: CASSEADRGLQFF.

The chain recombines TRBV19 with TRBJ1-5; a possible D gene is TRBD1 (5 bases). CDR1 is LNHDA, CDR2 SQIVND, per germline (reference sequence). The length of the CDR3 is 14 residues. V lost 6 bases and J lost 1, with 10 bases in between. For the CDR3, the DNA is TGTGCCAGTAGAAACCGGGACAGCAATCAGCCCCAGCATTTT. It yields the protein CASRNRDSNQPQHF.

The chain joins TRBV28 to TRBJ1-5; D is possibly TRBD1 (6 bases). The CDR3 is 13 amino acids. Trimming removed 6 bases from V and 8 bases from J, with 14 bases in between. The germline gives CDR1 MDHEN, CDR2 SYDVKM. The CDR3 loop is CASSPPEGEPQHF. The CDR3 region has the DNA TGTGCCAGCAGCCCGCCGGAGGGGGAGCCCCAGCATTTT.

The V gene is TRBV4-1, the J gene TRBJ1-1; 7 bases fit TRBD1. The CDR3 covers 14 residues. The V and J ends lost 1 base and 4 bases, in that order; junction bases with no gene match: 3. Germline CDR1 reads MGHRA; CDR2 reads YSYEKL. CDR3 in DNA: TGCGCCAGCAGCCAAGTACAGGGGACCACTGAAGCTTTCTTT. As protein: CASSQVQGTTEAFF.

This rearrangement joins TRBV19 to TRBJ1-2, with unresolved D. Per germline, CDR1 LNHDA and CDR2 SQIVND (reference sequence). The V end was cut by 6 bases, the J end by 0 bases, with 8 bases between. This CDR3 contains 13 residues. The CDR3: CASRGEANYGYTF. The CDR3 bases are TGTGCCAGTAGGGGAGAAGCTAACTATGGCTACACCTTC.

This chain uses TRBV19 with TRBJ1-3; TRBD1 matches at 8 bases. V was pared by 2 bases and J by 2 bases, with 5 bases of the junction left unmatched. Germline values: CDR1 LNHDA, CDR2 SQIVND (reference sequence). The CDR3 consists of 16 residues. This CDR3 is CASSIIGTGAGNTIYF. The CDR3 DNA reads as TGTGCCAGTAGTATAATCGGGACAGGAGCTGGAAACACCATATATTTT.

The J gene is TRBJ2-7, the V gene TRBV7-3; 8 nucleotides match TRBD2. Trimming cost V 5 bases and J 2 bases; bases outside gene matches: 8. CDR1 and CDR2 from the germline V gene are SGHTA and FQGTGA. The CDR3 loop spans 15 amino acids. The CDR3, as DNA: TGTGCCAGCAGCCCAACTAGCGGAGGTACCTACGAGCAGTACTTC. Its protein product is CASSPTSGGTYEQYF. Full variable domain (remainder filled in from reference TRBV7-3 and TRBJ2-7): GAGVSQTPSNKVTEKGKYVELRCDPISGHTALYWYRQSLGQGPEFLIYFQGTGAADDSGLPNDRFFAVRPEGSVSTLKIQRTERGDSAVYLCASSPTSGGTYEQYFGPGTRLTVT.

In this sample, this clone turned up once. This chain links TRBV28 with TRBJ1-2, with a tentative D call TRBD1 (5 bases). The CDR3 totals 14 residues. CDR1 and CDR2 from the germline V gene are MDHEN and SYDVKM. Trimming took 5 bases from V and 4 from J, leaving 14 bases between them. The CDR3 loop is CASSLASTVYGYTF. The CDR3 nucleotides are TGTGCCAGCAGTCTAGCGTCGACAGTCTATGGCTACACCTTC.

The chain couples TRBV6-5 to TRBJ2-6; 8 bases agree with TRBD1. Germline V gene sequence: CDR1 MNHEY, CDR2 SVGAGI. The CDR3 has 15 residues. Germline trimming cut 8 bases from V and 2 bases from J; bases unmatched to any gene: 5. CDR3 sequence (DNA): TGTGCCAGCGGACAGGGAAGAACTGGGGCCAACGTCCTGACTTTC. Translated: CASGQGRTGANVLTF.